This TCR beta chain was captured in a study of PD-L1 blockade in urothelial cancer. This CDR3 spans 20 amino acids. The trim removed 3 bases at V and 0 bases at J, leaving 17 bases unmatched. The germline V gene has CDR1 LNHDA and CDR2 SQIVND (reference sequence). Time point indicated: pretreatment peripheral blood. Using immunoSEQ multiplex PCR, the repertoire was profiled, and TCRdb retains in-frame clones only, with some absent. The sample yields over 100,000 clones, roughly 84% seen once. The receptor was isolated from a man aged 50 to 60 with urothelial cancer. The sample here was PBMCs, taken around atezolizumab (anti-PD-L1) treatment. The chain joins TRBV19 to TRBJ1-5; 7 positions match TRBD1. The CDR3 DNA sequence: TGTGCCAGTAGTATTGGGGGACAGCTAGAGGGGGAATATAGCAATCAGCCCCAGCATTTT. This translates into CASSIGGQLEGEYSNQPQHF.